One T cell receptor (beta chain) is described in this entry. The source of the sample is a study of blood T cell repertoires in COVID-19. Profiling relied on immunoSEQ multiplex PCR, and the TCRdb table lists in-frame clones only, not all of them. The repertoire holds 100,000 to 120,000 clones, with approximately 90% as singletons. Between the trimmed V and J ends, which lost 4 bases and 6 bases, there was a span of 10 bases. The CDR3 consists of 13 residues. Per the germline V gene, CDR1 is SEHNR and CDR2 is FQNEAQ (reference sequence). What was sequenced was peripheral blood. This receptor was obtained from a woman between 50 and 59 years old with acute or convalescent COVID-19. The chain uses TRBV7-9 and TRBJ2-1; D gene ambiguous. The CDR3 loop reads CASSYEASNEQFF. In nucleotides, the CDR3 is TGTGCCAGCAGCTATGAAGCATCCAATGAGCAGTTCTTC.